The present T cell receptor (beta chain) was sequenced within a study of blood T cell repertoires in COVID-19. Study as a whole: Samples representing acute and convalescent COVID-19 were sourced from the United States, Italy and Spain.

This CDR3 is 18 amino acids long. Germline V gene lookup returns CDR1 LGHNA and CDR2 YNFKEQ. V lost 1 base and J lost 8; bases outside the gene matches: 13. Original processing notes: For nucleated cells, counts were estimated from reference gene primer amplification. Assay used: immunoSEQ multiplex PCR; TCRdb lists only in-frame clones, some missing. V and J calls and clone size follow that table, whereas D and trimming were derived from the DNA. This table holds about 47,000 clones, approximately 80% found once. The receptor's source is a woman aged 55-69 years with acute or convalescent COVID-19. Sequencing used peripheral blood. This chain connects TRBV4-2 to TRBJ2-1; TRBD2 agrees at 11 bases. CDR3 DNA sequence: TGTGCCAGCAGCCAAGGATTGGTCGGCCTAGCGGGGGGATATGAGCAGTTCTTC. Protein: CASSQGLVGLAGGYEQFF.